This is a list of T cell receptor beta chains from one sample in a study of blood T cells in healthy people across ages. TCRdb fed the 5' RACE reads into MiXCR, producing one record per CDR3 protein. The table shows over 1.5 million distinct CDR3 sequences, with around half occurring only once. Sample: blood. The receptors stem from a woman aged 40-49 years in good health. The CDR3 runs from the conserved cysteine through the conserved F or W. D genes are given only for firm matches. A row's size may be missing; if present it is once, few, many or a size class.

CDR3	DNA	V	length	J	D	size
CSARATGDEQYF	TGCAGTGCTAGAGCGACCGGAGATGAGCAGTACTTC	TRBV20-1	12	TRBJ2-5	.	.
CSARKLAGGDEQFF	TGCAGTGCTAGAAAACTAGCGGGGGGTGATGAGCAGTTCTTC	TRBV20-1	14	TRBJ2-1	TRBD2	.
CASSLTSLLSSTDTQYF	TGCGCCAGCAGCTTGACCAGCCTTCTCTCTAGCACAGATACGCAGTATTTT	TRBV5-1	17	TRBJ2-3	.	.
CASSLVANGDTQYF	TGTGCCAGCAGCTTAGTAGCTAACGGAGATACGCAGTATTTT	TRBV7-2	14	TRBJ2-3	.	.
CASSQAPDTNYGYTF	TGCGCCAGCAGCCAAGCTCCTGACACGAACTATGGCTACACCTTC	TRBV4-1	15	TRBJ1-2	.	once
CSARDPRGTGAGQPQHF	TGCAGTGCTAGAGATCCCCGCGGGACAGGGGCCGGCCAGCCCCAGCATTTT	TRBV20-1	17	TRBJ1-5	TRBD1	once
CASSSDRGIMETQYF	TGTGCCAGCAGTTCAGACAGGGGGATTATGGAGACCCAGTACTTC	TRBV6-2/TRBV6-3	15	TRBJ2-5	TRBD1	few
CASSEDNTGELFF	TGTGCCAGCAGTGAGGACAACACCGGGGAGCTGTTTTTT	TRBV6-4	13	TRBJ2-2	.	.
CASTPRTGGSYEQYF	TGTGCCAGCACCCCACGGACAGGGGGTTCCTACGAGCAGTACTTC	TRBV6-1	15	TRBJ2-7	TRBD1	.
CASSPNGTPETQYF	TGTGCCAGCAGCCCCAACGGGACCCCGGAGACCCAGTACTTC	TRBV7-2	14	TRBJ2-5	.	.
CSARDWGKGTYEQYF	TGCAGTGCTAGAGATTGGGGGAAGGGGACCTACGAGCAGTACTTC	TRBV20-1	15	TRBJ2-7	.	few
CASSESNGYTF	TGTGCCAGCAGTGAAAGTAATGGCTACACCTTC	TRBV25-1	11	TRBJ1-2	.	.
CSAEAGVSNYGYTF	TGCAGTGCCGAGGCGGGGGTTTCTAACTATGGCTACACCTTC	TRBV20-1	14	TRBJ1-2	.	.
CASSYRQANTEAFF	TGTGCCAGCAGTTATCGGCAGGCGAACACTGAAGCTTTCTTT	TRBV6-6	14	TRBJ1-1	.	.
CASSSNRAVHGYTF	TGTGCCAGCAGCTCAAACCGGGCCGTACATGGCTACACCTTC	TRBV7-2	14	TRBJ1-2	.	.
CASRQTGAVYEKLFF	TGTGCCAGCAGGCAGACAGGGGCTGTGTATGAAAAACTGTTTTTT	TRBV7-9	15	TRBJ1-4	TRBD1	.
CASSLAAGGRGDTQYF	TGTGCCAGCAGCTTAGCGGCGGGGGGGAGGGGAGATACGCAGTATTTT	TRBV7-2	16	TRBJ2-3	TRBD2	few
CASSLYFRGRGNSPLHF	TGTGCCAGCAGTTTATATTTCAGGGGGCGAGGTAATTCACCCCTCCACTTT	TRBV27	17	TRBJ1-6	TRBD1	.
CASTQEYNEQYF	TGTGCCAGCACACAGGAGTACAATGAGCAGTACTTC	TRBV6-1	12	TRBJ2-7	.	.
CSVEWRQGTDGYTF	TGCAGCGTTGAATGGCGACAGGGGACGGATGGCTACACCTTC	TRBV29-1	14	TRBJ1-2	TRBD1	.
CASNRAGGRNNEQFF	TGTGCCAGCAACCGAGCGGGGGGCAGAAACAATGAGCAGTTCTTC	TRBV2	15	TRBJ2-1	TRBD2	.
CASSGRRVPYNEQFF	TGTGCCAGCAGTGGTAGGAGGGTTCCCTACAATGAGCAGTTCTTC	TRBV6-1	15	TRBJ2-1	.	.
CASKGTGEKLFF	TGTGCCAGCAAAGGGACGGGTGAAAAACTGTTTTTT	TRBV3-1	12	TRBJ1-4	.	.
CATSRDPSYEQYF	TGTGCCACCAGCAGAGATCCATCCTACGAGCAGTACTTC	TRBV15	13	TRBJ2-7	.	many
CASSSPGPYYEQYF	TGTGCCAGCAGTTCTCCGGGACCCTACTACGAGCAGTACTTC	TRBV27	14	TRBJ2-7	.	.
CASSLEGVREKLFF	TGCGCCAGCAGCTTGGAGGGTGTACGTGAAAAACTGTTTTTT	TRBV5-1	14	TRBJ1-4	.	few
CSAREAARTDTQYF	TGCAGTGCTAGAGAAGCGGCACGCACAGATACGCAGTATTTT	TRBV20-1	14	TRBJ2-3	.	.
CASSFRGTNGYTF	TGTGCCAGCAGTTTCAGGGGGACGAATGGCTACACCTTC	TRBV27	13	TRBJ1-2	TRBD1	.
CASSEYGPGREQYF	TGTGCCAGCAGTGAATACGGGCCTGGGAGGGAGCAGTACTTC	TRBV25-1	14	TRBJ2-7	.	few
CASSTRGGLTAKNIQYF	TGTGCCAGCAGTACTAGAGGCGGCCTTACCGCCAAAAACATTCAGTACTTC	TRBV2	17	TRBJ2-4	.	once
CSARRGRGNYNEQFF	TGCAGTGCTAGGCGTGGTCGGGGAAATTACAATGAGCAGTTCTTC	TRBV20-1	15	TRBJ2-1	.	.
CASSQGPIYEQYF	TGTGCCAGCAGCCAGGGGCCGATTTACGAGCAGTACTTC	TRBV28	13	TRBJ2-7	.	many
CSARDPGGRSYEQYF	TGCAGTGCTAGAGATCCAGGCGGACGTTCCTACGAGCAGTACTTC	TRBV20-1	15	TRBJ2-7	.	.
CASSLGLQGSGIYGYTF	TGCGCCAGCAGCTTGGGCCTCCAGGGGTCGGGAATCTATGGCTACACCTTC	TRBV5-1	17	TRBJ1-2	.	few
CSVRTGRKNIQYF	TGCAGTGTTAGAACAGGGCGCAAAAACATTCAGTACTTC	TRBV20-1	13	TRBJ2-4	.	few
CSARDLVGQGARETQYF	TGCAGTGCTAGAGATCTGGTGGGACAGGGGGCTAGAGAGACCCAGTACTTC	TRBV20-1	17	TRBJ2-5	TRBD1	once
CASSPGQGAQFPYEQYF	TGCGCCAGCTCCCCGGGACAGGGAGCCCAATTCCCCTACGAGCAGTACTTC	TRBV5-1	17	TRBJ2-7	TRBD1	.
CASSTLLGQTEKLFF	TGTGCCAGCAGTACGCTTTTGGGACAGACTGAAAAACTGTTTTTT	TRBV6-6	15	TRBJ1-4	TRBD1	few
CASSPRWGDYGYTF	TGTGCCAGCAGTCCCCGCTGGGGGGACTATGGCTACACCTTC	TRBV27	14	TRBJ1-2	.	once
CASSPARQAVGNQPQHF	TGTGCCAGCAGCCCAGCCCGGCAGGCCGTCGGCAATCAGCCCCAGCATTTT	TRBV6-1	17	TRBJ1-5	.	.
CASSPYRGGGYNEQFF	TGTGCCAGCAGCCCTTACCGGGGGGGCGGCTACAATGAGCAGTTCTTC	TRBV12-3/TRBV12-4	16	TRBJ2-1	TRBD2	few
CASSQERGTEEKLFF	TGTGCCAGCAGCCAAGAAAGAGGGACCGAAGAAAAACTGTTTTTT	TRBV4-2	15	TRBJ1-4	.	.
CASSLLAGGLHNEQYF	TGTGCCAGCAGCCTACTAGCGGGGGGCTTGCACAATGAGCAGTACTTC	TRBV5-6	16	TRBJ2-7	TRBD2	.